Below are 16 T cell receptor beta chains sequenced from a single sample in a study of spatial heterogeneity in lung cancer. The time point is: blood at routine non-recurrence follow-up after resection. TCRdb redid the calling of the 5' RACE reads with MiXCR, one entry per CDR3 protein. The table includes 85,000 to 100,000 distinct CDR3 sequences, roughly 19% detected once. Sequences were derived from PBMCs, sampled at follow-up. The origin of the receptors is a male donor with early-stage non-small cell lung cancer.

This CDR3 is CASSLDRALAQFF. In DNA, the CDR3 is TGTGCCAGCAGCTTAGATCGGGCTCTGGCGCAGTTCTTC. The chain joins TRBV11-2 to TRBJ2-1; D unresolved. Germline loops: CDR1 SGHAT, CDR2 FQNNGV. The CDR3 loop spans 13 amino acids. Trimming took 0 bases from V and 12 from J, leaving 12 bases between them.

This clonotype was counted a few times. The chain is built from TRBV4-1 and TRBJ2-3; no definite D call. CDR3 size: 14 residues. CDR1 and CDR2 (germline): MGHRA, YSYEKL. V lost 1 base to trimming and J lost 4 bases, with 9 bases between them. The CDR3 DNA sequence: TGCGCCAGCAGCCAAGCGCCGGGTCCAGATACGCAGTATTTT. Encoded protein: CASSQAPGPDTQYF.

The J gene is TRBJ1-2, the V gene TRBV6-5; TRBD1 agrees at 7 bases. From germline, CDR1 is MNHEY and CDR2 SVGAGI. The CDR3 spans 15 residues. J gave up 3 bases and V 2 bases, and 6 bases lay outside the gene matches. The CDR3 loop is CASSYNGQEDYGYTF. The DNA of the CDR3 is TGTGCCAGCAGTTACAACGGACAGGAAGACTATGGCTACACCTTC.

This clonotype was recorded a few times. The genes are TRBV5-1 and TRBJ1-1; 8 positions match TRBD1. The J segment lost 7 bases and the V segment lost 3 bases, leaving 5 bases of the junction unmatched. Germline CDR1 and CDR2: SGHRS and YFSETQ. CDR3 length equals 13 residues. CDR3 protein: CASSSSRGLEAFF. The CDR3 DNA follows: TGCGCCAGCAGCTCCTCCAGGGGGCTTGAAGCTTTCTTT.

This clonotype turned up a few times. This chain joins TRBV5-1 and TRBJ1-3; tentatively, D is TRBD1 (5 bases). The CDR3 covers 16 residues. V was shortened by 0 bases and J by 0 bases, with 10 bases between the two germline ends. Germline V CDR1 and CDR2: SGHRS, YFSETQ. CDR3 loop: CASSLGQLRSGNTIYF. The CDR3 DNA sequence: TGCGCCAGCAGCTTGGGACAGCTTCGCTCTGGAAACACCATATATTTT.

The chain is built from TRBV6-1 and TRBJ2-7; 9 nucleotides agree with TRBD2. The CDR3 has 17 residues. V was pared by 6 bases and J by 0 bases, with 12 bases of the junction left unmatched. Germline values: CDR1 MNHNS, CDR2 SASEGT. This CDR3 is CASRRDSGGRSSYEQYV. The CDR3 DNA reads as TGTGCCAGCAGAAGGGATAGCGGGGGCCGCAGCTCCTACGAGCAGTACGTC.

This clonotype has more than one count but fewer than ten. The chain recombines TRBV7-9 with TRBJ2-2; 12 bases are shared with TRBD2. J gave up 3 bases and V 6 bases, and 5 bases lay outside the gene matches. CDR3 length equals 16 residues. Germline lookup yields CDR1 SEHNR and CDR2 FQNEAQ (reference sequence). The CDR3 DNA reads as TGTGCCAGCAGTTCTCGACTAGCGGGAGACACCGGGGAGCTGTTTTTT. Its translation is CASSSRLAGDTGELFF.

Written as DNA, the CDR3 is TGTGCCAGCAGCCCGGACGCAGATCAGCCCCAGCATTTT. Residues: CASSPDADQPQHF. V usage is TRBV6-1 and J usage is TRBJ1-5, with unresolved D. Deletions cut 6 bases from V and 5 bases from J, with 11 bases between. Germline V CDR1 and CDR2: MNHNS, SASEGT. This CDR3 is built from 13 residues.

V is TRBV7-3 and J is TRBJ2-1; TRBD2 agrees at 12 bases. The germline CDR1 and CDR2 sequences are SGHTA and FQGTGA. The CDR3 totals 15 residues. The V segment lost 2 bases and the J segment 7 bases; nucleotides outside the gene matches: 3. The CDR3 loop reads CASSLLAGGTNEQFF. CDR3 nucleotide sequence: TGTGCCAGCAGCTTACTAGCGGGAGGGACGAATGAGCAGTTCTTC.

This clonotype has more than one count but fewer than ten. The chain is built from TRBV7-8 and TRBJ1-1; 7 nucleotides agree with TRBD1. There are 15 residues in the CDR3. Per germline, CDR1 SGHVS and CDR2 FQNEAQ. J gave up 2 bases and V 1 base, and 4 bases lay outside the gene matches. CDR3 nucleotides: TGTGCCAGCAGCTTAGTAGACAGGGCTAACACTGAAGCTTTCTTT. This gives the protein CASSLVDRANTEAFF.

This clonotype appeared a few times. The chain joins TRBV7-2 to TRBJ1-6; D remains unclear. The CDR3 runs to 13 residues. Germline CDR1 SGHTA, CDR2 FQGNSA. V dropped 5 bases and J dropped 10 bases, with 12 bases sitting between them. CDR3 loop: CASSPLARSPLHF. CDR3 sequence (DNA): TGTGCCAGCAGCCCCTTGGCTCGGTCACCCCTCCACTTT.

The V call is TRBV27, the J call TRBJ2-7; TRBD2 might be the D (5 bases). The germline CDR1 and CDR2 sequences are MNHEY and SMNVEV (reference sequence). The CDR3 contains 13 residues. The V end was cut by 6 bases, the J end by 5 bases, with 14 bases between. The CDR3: CASRFKEDHEQYV. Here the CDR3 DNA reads TGTGCCAGCAGGTTCAAGGAGGACCACGAGCAGTACGTC.

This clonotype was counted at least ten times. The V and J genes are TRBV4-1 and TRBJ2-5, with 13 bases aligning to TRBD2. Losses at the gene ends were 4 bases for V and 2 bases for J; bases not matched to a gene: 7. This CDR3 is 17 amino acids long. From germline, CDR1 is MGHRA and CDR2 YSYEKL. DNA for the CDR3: TGCGCCAGCAGCCCCCAAGGACTAGCGGGGGATCAAGAGACCCAGTACTTC. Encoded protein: CASSPQGLAGDQETQYF.

CDR3 residues: CASKRTGWGTIYF. CDR3 DNA: TGTGCCAGCAAAAGGACAGGCTGGGGCACCATATATTTT. V gene TRBV6-5 combines with J gene TRBJ1-3; 7 bases map to TRBD1. Germline V gene sequence: CDR1 MNHEY, CDR2 SVGAGI. The J segment lost 9 bases and the V segment lost 7 bases, leaving 9 bases of the junction unmatched. This CDR3 is built from 13 residues.

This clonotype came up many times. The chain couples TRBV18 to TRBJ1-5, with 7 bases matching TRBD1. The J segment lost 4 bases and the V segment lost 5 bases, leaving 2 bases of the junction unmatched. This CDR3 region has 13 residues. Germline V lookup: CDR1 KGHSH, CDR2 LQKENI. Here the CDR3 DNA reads TGTGCCAGCTCAGGGGACAGAAATCAGCCCCAGCATTTT. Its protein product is CASSGDRNQPQHF.

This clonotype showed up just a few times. In DNA, the CDR3 is TGTGCCAGCAGAGTCTGGGACTTACCGAACACTGAAGCTTTCTTT. Its protein is CASRVWDLPNTEAFF. V usage is TRBV2 and J usage is TRBJ1-1, with a possible D match to TRBD1 (5 bases). From germline, CDR1 is SNHLY and CDR2 FYNNEI. The CDR3 has 15 residues. Trimming took 6 bases from V and 1 from J, leaving 15 bases between them.